Sequencing of this T cell receptor (beta chain) was carried out in a study of shared clonotypes between healthy human individuals. Every subset's genomic DNA went evenly onto several immunoSEQ plates. Some clones are missing from TCRdb's copy, which holds only in-frame ones; the method was immunoSEQ multiplex PCR. The table lists 800,000 to 1,200,000 clones, around 82% of them singletons. The CDR3 runs to 16 residues. V was shortened by 4 bases and J by 0 bases, with 13 bases between the two germline ends. Germline lookup yields CDR1 MGHRA and CDR2 YSYEKL. The specimen sequenced was memory CD4+ T cells from PBMCs. Indicated subset: CD45RA-negative fraction. The clonotype originates from a man younger than 35 in good health. Some clones in this sample may be carry-over from other donors' samples. The chain has TRBV4-1 and TRBJ1-3; D is possibly TRBD1 (6 bases). The CDR3 DNA sequence: TGCGCCAGCAGCCCCATAGGCAGGGGCTCTGGAAACACCATATATTTT. Its translation: CASSPIGRGSGNTIYF.